The clone carrying this T cell receptor beta chain was detected many times. Its antigen remains unidentified. The read stops 3 residues short of the end of the CDR3; the missing end is completed from the germline J gene. This sample was included in a study of T cell clonality in common variable immunodeficiency. V trimming: 7 bases; J trimming: 2 bases; junction bases outside the gene matches: 3. The CDR3 has 13 amino acids. Germline lookup yields CDR1 SNHLY and CDR2 FYNNEI. The data were produced by immunoSEQ multiplex PCR, yet TCRdb's version contains in-frame clones alone and is incomplete. Observed are roughly 50,000 clones, no singletons, with the top ten taking roughly 3.4%. Study outcomes and limitations: CVID patient heterogeneity limited repertoire-clinical complication correlations.

The clonotype comes from a person aged 18 to 75 in good health. Sequenced material: peripheral blood mononuclear cells. This chain connects TRBV2 to TRBJ2-3, with 7 nucleotides matching TRBD2. CDR3: CASNGGYTDTQYF. The sequenced part of the CDR3 DNA is TGTGCCAGCAACGGGGGGTACACAGATACG.